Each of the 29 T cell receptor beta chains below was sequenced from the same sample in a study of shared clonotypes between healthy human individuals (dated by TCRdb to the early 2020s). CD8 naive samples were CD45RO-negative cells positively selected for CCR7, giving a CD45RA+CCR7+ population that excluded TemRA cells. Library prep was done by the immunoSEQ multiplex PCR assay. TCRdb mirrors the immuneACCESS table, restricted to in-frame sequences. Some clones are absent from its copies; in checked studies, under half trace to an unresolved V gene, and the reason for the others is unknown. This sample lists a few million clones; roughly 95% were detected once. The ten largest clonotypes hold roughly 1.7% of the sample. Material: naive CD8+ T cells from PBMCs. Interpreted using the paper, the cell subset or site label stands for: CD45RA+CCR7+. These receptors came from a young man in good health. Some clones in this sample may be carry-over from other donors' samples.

The chain's CDR3 is CASSFPRGAYQPQHF. CDR3 bases: TGTGCCAGCAGTTTTCCCAGGGGAGCCTATCAGCCCCAGCATTTT. The chain uses TRBV28 and TRBJ1-5; tentative D call: TRBD1 (6 bases). CDR1 and CDR2 (germline): MDHEN, SYDVKM. The CDR3 length is 15 residues. Trimming removed 3 bases from V and 5 bases from J, with 14 bases in between.

CDR3 residues: CASRTGSSYEQYF. The CDR3 bases are TGTGCCTCCAGAACTGGCAGCTCCTACGAGCAGTACTTC. The chain is built from TRBV30 and TRBJ2-5; D unclear. The J call could be wrong; TRBJ2-7 is a better fit for the DNA end. The germline CDR1 and CDR2 sequences are GTSNPN and SVGIG (reference sequence). CDR3 length: 13 residues.

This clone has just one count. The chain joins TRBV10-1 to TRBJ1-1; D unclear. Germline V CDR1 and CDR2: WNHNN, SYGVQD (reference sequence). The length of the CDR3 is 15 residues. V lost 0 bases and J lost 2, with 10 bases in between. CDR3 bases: TGCGCCAGCAGTGAGTCAATAGCGGGCAACACTGAAGCTTTCTTT. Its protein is CASSESIAGNTEAFF.

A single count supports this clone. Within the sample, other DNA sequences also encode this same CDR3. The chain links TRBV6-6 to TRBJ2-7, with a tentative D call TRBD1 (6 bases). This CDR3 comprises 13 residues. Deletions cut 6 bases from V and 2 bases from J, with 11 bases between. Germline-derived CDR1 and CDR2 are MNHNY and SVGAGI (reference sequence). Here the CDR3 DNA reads TGTGCCAGCAGCCTAGACAGGACCTACGAGCAGTACTTC. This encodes CASSLDRTYEQYF.

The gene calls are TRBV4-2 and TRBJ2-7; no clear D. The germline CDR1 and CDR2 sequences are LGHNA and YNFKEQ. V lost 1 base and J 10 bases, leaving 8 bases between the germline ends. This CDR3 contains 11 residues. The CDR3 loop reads CASSQGPAQYF. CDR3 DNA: TGTGCCAGCAGCCAAGGCCCCGCCCAGTACTTC.

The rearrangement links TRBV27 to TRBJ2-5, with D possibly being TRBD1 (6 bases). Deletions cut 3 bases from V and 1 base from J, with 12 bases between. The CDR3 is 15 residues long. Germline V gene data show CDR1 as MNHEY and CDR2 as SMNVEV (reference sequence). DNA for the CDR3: TGTGCCAGCAGTTTGTTTGGGACATTCCAAGAGACCCAGTACTTC. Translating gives CASSLFGTFQETQYF.

As DNA, the CDR3 is TGTGCCAGCAGTTACTCGATCCGGGACACCGGGGAGCTGTTTTTT. Translating it yields CASSYSIRDTGELFF. The V call is TRBV6-5, the J call TRBJ2-2; no clear D. V shed 0 bases and J shed 3 bases, with 8 bases lying between them. The CDR3 has 15 amino acids. The germline V gene has CDR1 MNHEY and CDR2 SVGAGI.

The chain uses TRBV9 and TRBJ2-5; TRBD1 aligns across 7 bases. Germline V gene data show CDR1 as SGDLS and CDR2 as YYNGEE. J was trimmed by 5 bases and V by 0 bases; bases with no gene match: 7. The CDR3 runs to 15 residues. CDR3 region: CASSVGEGGLETQYF. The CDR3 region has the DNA TGTGCCAGCAGCGTAGGTGAAGGGGGCCTGGAGACCCAGTACTTC. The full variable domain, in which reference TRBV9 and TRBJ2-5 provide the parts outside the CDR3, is DSGVTQTPKHLITATGQRVTLRCSPRSGDLSVYWYQQSLDQGLQFLIQYYNGEERAKGNILERFSAQQFPDLHSELNLSSLELGDSALYFCASSVGEGGLETQYFGPGTRLLVL.

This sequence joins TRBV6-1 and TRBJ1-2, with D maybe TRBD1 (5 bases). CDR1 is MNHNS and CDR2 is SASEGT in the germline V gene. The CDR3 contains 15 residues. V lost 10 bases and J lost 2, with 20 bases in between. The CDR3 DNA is TGTGCCACCTACGGTGGGGGGGTAGAAAACTATGGCTACACCTTC. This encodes CATYGGGVENYGYTF.

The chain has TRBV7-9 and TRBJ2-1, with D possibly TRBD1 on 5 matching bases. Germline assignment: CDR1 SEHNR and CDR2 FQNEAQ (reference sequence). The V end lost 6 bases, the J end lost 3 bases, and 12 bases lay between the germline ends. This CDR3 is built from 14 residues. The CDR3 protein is CASSQDMGYNEQFF. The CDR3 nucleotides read TGTGCCAGCAGTCAGGACATGGGCTACAATGAGCAGTTCTTC. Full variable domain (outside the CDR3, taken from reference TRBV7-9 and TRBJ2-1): DTGVSQNPRHKITKRGQNVTFRCDPISEHNRLYWYRQTLGQGPEFLTYFQNEAQLEKSRLLSDRFSAERPKGSFSTLEIQRTEQGDSAMYLCASSQDMGYNEQFFGPGTRLTVL.

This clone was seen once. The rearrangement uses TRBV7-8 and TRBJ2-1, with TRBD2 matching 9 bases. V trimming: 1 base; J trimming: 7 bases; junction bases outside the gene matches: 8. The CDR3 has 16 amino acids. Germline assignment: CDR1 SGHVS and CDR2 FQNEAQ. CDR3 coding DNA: TGTGCCAGCAGCTTAGTTGGGACTAGCCTTCGTAATGAGCAGTTCTTC. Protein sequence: CASSLVGTSLRNEQFF.

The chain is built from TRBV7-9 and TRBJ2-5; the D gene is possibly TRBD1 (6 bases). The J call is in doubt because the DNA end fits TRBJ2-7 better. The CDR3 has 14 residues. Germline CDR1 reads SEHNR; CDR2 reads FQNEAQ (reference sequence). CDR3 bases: TGTGCCAGCAGCCCAGGGGCACCAAGCTACGAGCAGTACTTC. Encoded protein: CASSPGAPSYEQYF.

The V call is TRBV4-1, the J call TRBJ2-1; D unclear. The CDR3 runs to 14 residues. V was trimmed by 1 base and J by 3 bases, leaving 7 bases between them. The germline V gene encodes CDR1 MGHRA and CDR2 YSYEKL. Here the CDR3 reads CASSQGAVYNEQFF. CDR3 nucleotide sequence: TGCGCCAGCAGCCAAGGGGCAGTCTACAATGAGCAGTTCTTC.

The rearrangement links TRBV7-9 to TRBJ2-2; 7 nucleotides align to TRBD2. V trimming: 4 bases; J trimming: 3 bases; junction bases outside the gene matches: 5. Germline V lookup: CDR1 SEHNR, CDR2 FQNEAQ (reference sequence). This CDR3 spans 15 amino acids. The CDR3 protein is CASSSGGGYTGELFF. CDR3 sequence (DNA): TGTGCCAGCAGCTCCGGCGGGGGATACACCGGGGAGCTGTTTTTT.

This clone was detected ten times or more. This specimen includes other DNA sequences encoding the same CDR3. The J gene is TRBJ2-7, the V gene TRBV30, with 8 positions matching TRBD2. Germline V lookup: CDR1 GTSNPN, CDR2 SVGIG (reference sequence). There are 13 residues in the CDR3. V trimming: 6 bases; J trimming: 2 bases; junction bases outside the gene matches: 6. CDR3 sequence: CACSGGGPYEQYF. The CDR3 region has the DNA TGTGCCTGCTCCGGGGGGGGTCCCTACGAGCAGTACTTC.

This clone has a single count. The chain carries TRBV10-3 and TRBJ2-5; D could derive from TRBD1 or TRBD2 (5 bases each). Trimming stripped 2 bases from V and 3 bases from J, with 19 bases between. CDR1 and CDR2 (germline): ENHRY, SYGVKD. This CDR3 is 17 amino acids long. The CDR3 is CAISESPKLVGEETQYF. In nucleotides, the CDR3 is TGTGCCATCAGTGAGAGTCCCAAACTTGTGGGGGAAGAGACCCAGTACTTC.

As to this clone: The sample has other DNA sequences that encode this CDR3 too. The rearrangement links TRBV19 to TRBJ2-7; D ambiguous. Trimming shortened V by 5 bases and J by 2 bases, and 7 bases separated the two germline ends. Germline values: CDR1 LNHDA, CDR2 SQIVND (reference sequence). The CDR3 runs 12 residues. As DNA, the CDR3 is TGTGCCAGTAGTGACGGCCCCTACGAGCAGTACTTC. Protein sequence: CASSDGPYEQYF.

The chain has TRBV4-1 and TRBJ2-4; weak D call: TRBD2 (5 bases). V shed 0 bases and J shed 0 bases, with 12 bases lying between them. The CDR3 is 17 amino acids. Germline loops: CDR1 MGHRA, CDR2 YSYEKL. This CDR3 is CASSQDRSGLAKNIQYF. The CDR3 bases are TGCGCCAGCAGCCAAGATCGAAGCGGACTAGCCAAAAACATTCAGTACTTC.

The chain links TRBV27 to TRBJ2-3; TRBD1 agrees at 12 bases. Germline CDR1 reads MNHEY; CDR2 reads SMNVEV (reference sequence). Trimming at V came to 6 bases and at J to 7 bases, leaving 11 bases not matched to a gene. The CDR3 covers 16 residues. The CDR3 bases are TGTGCCAGCAGATATACCGGGACAGGGGGCTGGAATACGCAGTATTTT. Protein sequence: CASRYTGTGGWNTQYF.

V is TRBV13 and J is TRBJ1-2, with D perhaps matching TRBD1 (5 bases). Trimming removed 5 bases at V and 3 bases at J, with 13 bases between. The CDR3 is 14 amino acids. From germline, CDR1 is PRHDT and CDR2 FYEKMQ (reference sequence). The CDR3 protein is CASSIQTAYYGYTF. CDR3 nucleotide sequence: TGTGCCAGCAGCATCCAGACAGCATACTATGGCTACACCTTC.

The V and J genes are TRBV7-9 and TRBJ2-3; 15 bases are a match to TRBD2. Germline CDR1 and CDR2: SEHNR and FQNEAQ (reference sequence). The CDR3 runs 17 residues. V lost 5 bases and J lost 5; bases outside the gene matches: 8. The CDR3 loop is CASSNPGLAGGRDTQYF. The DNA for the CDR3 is TGTGCCAGCAGCAATCCAGGACTAGCGGGAGGGCGAGATACGCAGTATTTT.

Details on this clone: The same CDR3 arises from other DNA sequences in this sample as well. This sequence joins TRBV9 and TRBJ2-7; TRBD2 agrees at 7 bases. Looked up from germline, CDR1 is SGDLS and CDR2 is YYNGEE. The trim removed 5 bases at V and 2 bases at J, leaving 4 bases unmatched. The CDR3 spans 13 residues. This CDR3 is CASSPGGPYEQYF. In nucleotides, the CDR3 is TGTGCCAGCAGTCCGGGAGGCCCCTACGAGCAGTACTTC.

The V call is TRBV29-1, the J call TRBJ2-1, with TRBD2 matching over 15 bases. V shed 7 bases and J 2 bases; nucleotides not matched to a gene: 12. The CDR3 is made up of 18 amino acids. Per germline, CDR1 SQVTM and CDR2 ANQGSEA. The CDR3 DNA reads TGCAGCGGTACCGGGACTAGCGGGAGGAGCATGACCTACAATGAGCAGTTCTTC. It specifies CSGTGTSGRSMTYNEQFF.

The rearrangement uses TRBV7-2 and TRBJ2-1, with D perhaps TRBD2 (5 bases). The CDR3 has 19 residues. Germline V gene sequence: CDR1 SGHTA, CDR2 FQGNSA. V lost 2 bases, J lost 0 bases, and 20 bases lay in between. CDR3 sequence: CASSLTWKLGVSSYNEQFF. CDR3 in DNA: TGTGCCAGCAGCTTAACCTGGAAACTAGGTGTAAGCTCCTACAATGAGCAGTTCTTC. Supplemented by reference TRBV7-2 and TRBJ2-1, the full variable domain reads GAGVSQSPSNKVTEKGKDVELRCDPISGHTALYWYRQSLGQGLEFLIYFQGNSAPDKSGLPSDRFSAERTGGSVSTLTIQRTQQEDSAVYLCASSLTWKLGVSSYNEQFFGPGTRLTVL.

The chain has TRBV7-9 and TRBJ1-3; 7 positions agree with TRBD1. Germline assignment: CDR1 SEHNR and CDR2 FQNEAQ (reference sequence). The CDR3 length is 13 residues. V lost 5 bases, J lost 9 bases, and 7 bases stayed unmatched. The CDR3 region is CASSPRTGGTIYF. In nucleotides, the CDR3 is TGTGCCAGCAGCCCAAGGACAGGCGGCACCATATATTTT.

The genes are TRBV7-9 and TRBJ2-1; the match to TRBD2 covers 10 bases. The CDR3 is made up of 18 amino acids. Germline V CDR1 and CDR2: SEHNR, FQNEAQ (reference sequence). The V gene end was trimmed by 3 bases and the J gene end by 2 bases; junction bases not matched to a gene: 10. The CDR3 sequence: CASSFASGSSAAYNEQFF. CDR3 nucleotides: TGTGCCAGCAGCTTCGCTAGCGGGAGTAGTGCAGCCTACAATGAGCAGTTCTTC.

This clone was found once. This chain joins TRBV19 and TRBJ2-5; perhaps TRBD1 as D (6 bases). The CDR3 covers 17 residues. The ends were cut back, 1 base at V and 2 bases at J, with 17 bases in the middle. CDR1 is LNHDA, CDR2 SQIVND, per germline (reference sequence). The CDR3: CASSIGQGLIGQETQYF. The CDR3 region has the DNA TGTGCCAGTAGTATAGGGCAGGGGTTAATAGGGCAAGAGACCCAGTACTTC. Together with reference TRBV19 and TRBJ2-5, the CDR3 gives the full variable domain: DGGITQSPKYLFRKEGQNVTLSCEQNLNHDAMYWYRQDPGQGLRLIYYSQIVNDFQKGDIAEGYSVSREKKESFPLTVTSAQKNPTAFYLCASSIGQGLIGQETQYFGPGTRLLVL.

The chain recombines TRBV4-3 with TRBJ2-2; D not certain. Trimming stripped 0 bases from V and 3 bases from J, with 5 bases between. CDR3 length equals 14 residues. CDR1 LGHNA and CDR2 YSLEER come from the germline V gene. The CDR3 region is CASSQDRDTGELFF. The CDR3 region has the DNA TGCGCCAGCAGCCAAGATCGGGACACCGGGGAGCTGTTTTTT.

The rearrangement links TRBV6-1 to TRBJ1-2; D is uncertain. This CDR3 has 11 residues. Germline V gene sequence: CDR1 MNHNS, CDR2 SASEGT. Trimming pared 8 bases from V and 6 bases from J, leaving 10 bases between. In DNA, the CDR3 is TGTGCCAGCTTCGGGGTCCATGGCTACACCTTC. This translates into CASFGVHGYTF.